This TCR beta chain came from a study of T cell responses to AZD1222 COVID-19 vaccine. Study at large: Second doses that came at about 4 or about 12 weeks were put together.

Measured with immunoSEQ multiplex PCR; TCRdb has only the in-frame clones, and not every one. The data contain 95,000 to 150,000 clones, 70% to 90% of them singletons. The J segment lost 0 bases and the V segment lost 1 base, leaving 6 bases of the junction unmatched. CDR3 length: 17 residues. CDR1 and CDR2 from the germline V gene are SEHNR and FQNEAQ (reference sequence). The starting material was peripheral blood, obtained on day 0 of AZD1222 vaccination. The source is an adult in good health. The chain employs TRBV7-9 and TRBJ1-5; TRBD1 agrees at 7 bases. The CDR3 nucleotides are TGTGCCAGCAGCTTAGGGAGACAGGGACATAGCAATCAGCCCCAGCATTTT. Protein product: CASSLGRQGHSNQPQHF.